The 27 T cell receptor beta chains below come from one sample, sequenced in a study of technical replicates of blood from a handful of donors. Repertoires were generated with immunoSEQ multiplex PCR, while TCRdb's copy carries only in-frame clones and drops some. Of some 71,000 clones in the sample, around 97% are singletons; the top ten hold 0.18%. The sample taken for sequencing was T cells isolated from PBMCs. Every receptor here comes from a human donor in good health.

V is TRBV9 and J is TRBJ2-3; weak D call: TRBD2 (6 bases). Per germline, CDR1 SGDLS and CDR2 YYNGEE. CDR3 length: 15 amino acids. The V and J ends lost 3 bases and 4 bases respectively, with 15 bases between them. In DNA, the CDR3 is TGTGCCAGCAGCGCGGACTGGCCGGGGGCAGATACGCAGTATTTT. Residues: CASSADWPGADTQYF.

This chain links TRBV5-1 with TRBJ1-2; D remains unclear. CDR1 and CDR2 from the germline V gene are SGHRS and YFSETQ. This CDR3 spans 15 amino acids. V was shortened by 1 base and J by 6 bases, with 16 bases between the two germline ends. This CDR3 is CASSLKRALVDGYTF. Here the CDR3 DNA reads TGCGCCAGCAGCTTGAAGAGGGCTCTCGTGGATGGCTACACCTTC.

The rearrangement uses TRBV4-1 and TRBJ1-2; D is uncertain. This CDR3 is 12 amino acids long. The V gene's germline CDR1 is MGHRA and CDR2 YSYEKL. V was clipped by 0 bases and J by 4 bases, with 3 bases between them. The DNA of the CDR3 is TGCGCCAGCAGCCAAGACTCCTATGGCTACACCTTC. Protein sequence: CASSQDSYGYTF.

The rearrangement links TRBV30 to TRBJ1-4; D gene uncertain. The CDR3 is 12 amino acids. Germline lookup yields CDR1 GTSNPN and CDR2 SVGIG (reference sequence). The V gene lost 5 bases and the J gene lost 6 bases, with 10 bases spanning the gap. As DNA, the CDR3 is TGTGCCTGGGCTGGGCTGGATGAAAAACTGTTTTTT. This encodes CAWAGLDEKLFF. Filled out from reference TRBV30 and TRBJ1-4, the complete variable domain reads SQTIHQWPATLVQPVGSPLSLECTVEGTSNPNLYWYRQAAGRGLQLLFYSVGIGQISSEVPQNLSASRPQDRQFILSSKKLLLSDSGFYLCAWAGLDEKLFFGSGTQLSVL.

This chain uses TRBV2 with TRBJ1-5; TRBD1 might be the D (6 bases). The CDR3 covers 16 residues. Per germline, CDR1 SNHLY and CDR2 FYNNEI. V lost 3 bases, J lost 5 bases, and 17 bases lay in between. The CDR3 DNA is TGTGCCAGCAGTGACTTAAACAGGGTTGGCGATCAGCCCCAGCATTTT. Its translation: CASSDLNRVGDQPQHF.

This rearrangement joins TRBV20-1 to TRBJ1-2, with 9 bases identical to TRBD1. Germline trimming cut 6 bases from V and 14 bases from J; bases unmatched to any gene: 7. The CDR3 covers 10 residues. Germline CDR1 DFQATT, CDR2 SNEGSKA (reference sequence). The CDR3 DNA follows: TGCAGTGCCCGGGACAGGGTGGGAACCTTC. Protein sequence: CSARDRVGTF.

The V call is TRBV6-1, the J call TRBJ2-3; 9 bases match TRBD2. The germline CDR1 and CDR2 sequences are MNHNS and SASEGT. Losses at the gene ends were 11 bases for V and 2 bases for J; bases not matched to a gene: 8. This CDR3 is 14 amino acids long. In nucleotides, the CDR3 is TGTGCCGGGGAGCGGGGGGATTCCACAGATACGCAGTATTTT. This encodes CAGERGDSTDTQYF.

J is TRBJ2-7 and V is TRBV7-9, with 8 bases fitting TRBD2. J lost 7 bases, V lost 5 bases, and 7 bases had no gene match. CDR1 and CDR2 from the germline V gene are SEHNR and FQNEAQ (reference sequence). The length of the CDR3 is 13 residues. The CDR3 sequence: CASSPPGGREQYF. The CDR3 DNA sequence: TGTGCCAGCAGCCCCCCGGGGGGGCGTGAGCAGTACTTC.

The V and J genes are TRBV10-3 and TRBJ2-7; perhaps TRBD1 as D (6 bases). Trimming cost V 3 bases and J 1 base, with 7 bases left between them. Germline-derived CDR1 and CDR2 are ENHRY and SYGVKD. The CDR3 extends over 13 amino acids. The CDR3 bases are TGTGCCATCAGTGAAAGGGGGTCCTACGAGCAGTACTTC. Its translation: CAISERGSYEQYF.

Only one count was recorded for this clone. This chain uses TRBV27 with TRBJ1-6; 10 nucleotides line up with TRBD1. After removal of 6 bases from V and 7 bases from J, the junction contained 6 bases not matched to a gene. Germline V lookup: CDR1 MNHEY, CDR2 SMNVEV (reference sequence). The CDR3 runs to 15 residues. The CDR3 here is CASRIPGQGNSPLHF. In nucleotides, the CDR3 is TGTGCCAGCAGAATACCGGGACAGGGGAATTCACCCCTCCACTTT.

The rearrangement uses TRBV28 and TRBJ2-6, with D possibly TRBD1 on 5 matching bases. CDR1 is MDHEN and CDR2 is SYDVKM in the germline V gene. The CDR3 has 15 residues. Trimming shortened V by 4 bases and J by 1 base, and 8 bases separated the two germline ends. CDR3 loop: CASSSRQSGANVLTF. The CDR3 DNA follows: TGTGCCAGCAGTTCCCGACAGTCTGGGGCCAACGTCCTGACTTTC. The variable domain in full, completed from reference TRBV28 and TRBJ2-6, reads DVKVTQSSRYLVKRTGEKVFLECVQDMDHENMFWYRQDPGLGLRLIYFSYDVKMKEKGDIPEGYSVSREKKERFSLILESASTNQTSMYLCASSSRQSGANVLTFGAGSRLTVL.

The CDR3 protein is CASKPPNYGYTF. The CDR3, as DNA: TGTGCCAGCAAGCCCCCTAACTATGGCTACACCTTC. The V and J genes are TRBV6-5 and TRBJ1-2; D unresolved. Germline lookup yields CDR1 MNHEY and CDR2 SVGAGI. With 7 bases removed from V and 0 bases from J, the gap between germline ends came to 6 bases. The CDR3 covers 12 residues.

The chain couples TRBV19 to TRBJ1-2; D is ambiguous. The germline V gene encodes CDR1 LNHDA and CDR2 SQIVND (reference sequence). With 5 bases removed from V and 0 bases from J, the gap between germline ends came to 7 bases. This CDR3 region has 13 residues. The CDR3 DNA follows: TGTGCCAGTAGTTACGGGACTAACTATGGCTACACCTTC. This sequence encodes CASSYGTNYGYTF.

The rearrangement joins TRBV2 to TRBJ1-5; 9 bases agree with TRBD1. Looked up from germline, CDR1 is SNHLY and CDR2 is FYNNEI. After removal of 5 bases from V and 4 bases from J, the junction contained 6 bases not matched to a gene. The CDR3 totals 15 residues. The CDR3 DNA reads as TGTGCCAGCAGTCCAACGGGGACAGGGAATCAGCCCCAGCATTTT. This translates into CASSPTGTGNQPQHF.

The chain couples TRBV7-9 to TRBJ1-1, with D possibly being TRBD1 (5 bases). The CDR3 loop spans 12 amino acids. CDR1 is SEHNR and CDR2 is FQNEAQ in the germline V gene (reference sequence). The ends were cut back, 1 base at V and 11 bases at J, with 11 bases in the middle. The CDR3 here is CASSLEDMGAFF. CDR3 DNA sequence: TGTGCCAGCAGCTTAGAGGACATGGGTGCTTTCTTT. Looking up the rest from reference TRBV7-9 and TRBJ1-1 gives the full variable domain: DTGVSQNPRHKITKRGQNVTFRCDPISEHNRLYWYRQTLGQGPEFLTYFQNEAQLEKSRLLSDRFSAERPKGSFSTLEIQRTEQGDSAMYLCASSLEDMGAFFGQGTRLTVV.

The V and J genes are TRBV19 and TRBJ1-5, with TRBD1 matching 7 bases. The germline CDR1 and CDR2 sequences are LNHDA and SQIVND (reference sequence). With 3 bases clipped from V and 6 bases from J, the junction kept 11 bases outside the gene matches. The CDR3 is 16 residues long. CDR3 region: CASSIGPDRAIQPQHF. CDR3 nucleotide sequence: TGTGCCAGTAGTATCGGGCCAGACAGGGCGATTCAGCCCCAGCATTTT.

The chain carries TRBV11-3 and TRBJ2-7; perhaps TRBD2 as D (5 bases). The CDR3 extends over 14 amino acids. The V gene lost 5 bases and the J gene lost 0 bases, with 11 bases spanning the gap. The germline V gene encodes CDR1 SGHNT and CDR2 YENEEA. CDR3 in DNA: TGTGCCAGCAGCGATGGACTTTCCTCCTACGAGCAGTACTTC. Its translation: CASSDGLSSYEQYF.

V gene TRBV11-2 combines with J gene TRBJ2-5; D call uncertain. This CDR3 region has 14 residues. Germline loops: CDR1 SGHAT, CDR2 FQNNGV. V lost 2 bases to trimming and J lost 3 bases, with 10 bases between them. Here the CDR3 DNA reads TGTGCCAGCAGCTTATTGGGCAGTAAAGAGACCCAGTACTTC. Protein product: CASSLLGSKETQYF. Combining the CDR3 with reference TRBV11-2 and TRBJ2-5 gives the whole variable domain EAGVAQSPRYKIIEKRQSVAFWCNPISGHATLYWYQQILGQGPKLLIQFQNNGVVDDSQLPKDRFSAERLKGVDSTLKIQPAKLEDSAVYLCASSLLGSKETQYFGPGTRLLVL.

The genes are TRBV6-1 and TRBJ2-3, with 10 bases matching TRBD2. The junction had 13 bases not matched to a gene; V was cut back by 2 bases and J by 2 bases. The CDR3 length is 19 residues. Per the germline V gene, CDR1 is MNHNS and CDR2 is SASEGT. CDR3 sequence reads: CASSEIRLRTSGNTDTQYF. The CDR3 DNA reads as TGTGCCAGCAGTGAAATCCGGTTAAGGACTAGCGGAAACACAGATACGCAGTATTTT.

The CDR3 is CASSLLTGGGAVLQFF. The CDR3 nucleotides are TGTGCCAGCAGCTTATTGACGGGCGGGGGGGCGGTTTTACAGTTCTTC. The V call is TRBV7-8, the J call TRBJ2-1; the match to TRBD2 covers 9 bases. This CDR3 spans 16 amino acids. The germline CDR1 and CDR2 sequences are SGHVS and FQNEAQ. The J segment lost 13 bases and the V segment lost 2 bases, leaving 15 bases of the junction unmatched.

The chain uses TRBV9 and TRBJ2-1; TRBD2 aligns across 7 bases. The CDR3 has 13 residues. Germline CDR1 is SGDLS and CDR2 is YYNGEE. Unmatched junction bases numbered 4, after V lost 4 bases and J lost 6 bases. CDR3 sequence reads: CASSPGTTNEQFF. The CDR3 bases are TGTGCCAGCAGCCCTGGGACTACCAATGAGCAGTTCTTC.

This rearrangement joins TRBV28 to TRBJ2-1, with a possible D match to TRBD2 (5 bases). From germline, CDR1 is MDHEN and CDR2 SYDVKM. The CDR3 is 14 amino acids. V was shortened by 2 bases and J by 5 bases, with 10 bases between the two germline ends. The CDR3 DNA is TGTGCCAGCAGTTTAGTGAGGGAACACAATGAGCAGTTCTTC. It encodes CASSLVREHNEQFF.

The chain joins TRBV7-9 to TRBJ2-1; 8 nucleotides match TRBD1. The germline V gene encodes CDR1 SEHNR and CDR2 FQNEAQ (reference sequence). The length of the CDR3 is 15 residues. With 5 bases clipped from V and 7 bases from J, the junction kept 10 bases outside the gene matches. The chain's CDR3 is CASSPWQGAPNEQFF. CDR3 in DNA: TGTGCCAGCAGCCCATGGCAGGGGGCGCCGAATGAGCAGTTCTTC.

The CDR3: CASSGVGGNTEAFF. As DNA, the CDR3 is TGTGCCAGTTCCGGGGTGGGGGGGAACACTGAAGCTTTCTTT. The V gene is TRBV19, the J gene TRBJ1-1; D may be TRBD1 (5 bases). Germline CDR1 reads LNHDA; CDR2 reads SQIVND (reference sequence). The CDR3 has 14 amino acids. V was cut by 8 bases and J by 1 base, with 14 bases left in between.

The chain joins TRBV19 to TRBJ2-4; 8 bases line up with TRBD1. This CDR3 is built from 14 residues. V dropped 3 bases and J dropped 8; count of bases not matched to a gene: 6. The germline gives CDR1 LNHDA, CDR2 SQIVND (reference sequence). The CDR3: CASSIRQGLDIQYF. The CDR3 bases are TGTGCCAGTAGTATCCGACAGGGGTTGGACATTCAGTACTTC.

This rearrangement joins TRBV5-1 to TRBJ2-1; 7 positions agree with TRBD2. The CDR3 spans 16 residues. Germline loops: CDR1 SGHRS, CDR2 YFSETQ. After removal of 1 base from V and 2 bases from J, the junction contained 6 bases not matched to a gene. The CDR3 here is CASSLIPAGPYNEQFF. The CDR3 DNA sequence: TGCGCCAGCAGCTTGATCCCAGCGGGACCCTACAATGAGCAGTTCTTC.

The chain combines TRBV28 with TRBJ1-5, with no clear D. This CDR3 contains 14 residues. Germline V gene lookup returns CDR1 MDHEN and CDR2 SYDVKM. Trimming pared 4 bases from V and 11 bases from J, leaving 18 bases between. In nucleotides, the CDR3 is TGTGCCAGCAGTTCCCCGCCAGGATCACTAGCCCAGCATTTT. This gives the protein CASSSPPGSLAQHF.